This TCR beta chain was recovered during a study of blood T cell repertoires in COVID-19. The data were produced by immunoSEQ multiplex PCR, yet TCRdb's version contains in-frame clones alone and is incomplete. The sample holds roughly 300,000 clones; approximately 86% are singletons and the top ten take around 4.4%. This CDR3 comprises 16 residues. The V segment lost 4 bases and the J segment 7 bases; nucleotides outside the gene matches: 6. Germline V lookup: CDR1 LGHDT, CDR2 YNNKEL (reference sequence). This clone was observed a handful of times. The source of this sequence is a woman aged 40 to 50 with acute COVID-19. Sequencing was performed on PBMCs or T cells enriched from blood (not recorded which). The V gene is TRBV3-1 (or the pseudogene TRBV3-2), the J gene TRBJ2-1; TRBD2 matches at 14 bases. CDR3 sequence (DNA): TGTGCCAGCAGCCGTCGGACTAGCGGGAGGTCGAATGAGCAGTTCTTC. Protein product: CASSRRTSGRSNEQFF.